Each of the 32 T cell receptor beta chains below was sequenced from the same sample in a study of OX40 agonist ivuxolimab in advanced cancers. Profiled with immunoSEQ multiplex PCR; TCRdb holds only in-frame clones, not every one. The table includes tens of thousands of clones, 80% to 90% detected once. Here the sequenced sample was CD4+ or CD8+ T cells sorted from blood, taken in a trial of the OX40 agonist ivuxolimab. Receptor source: an adult with an advanced solid tumor such as melanoma, head and neck, liver or kidney cancer.

This chain joins TRBV12-5 and TRBJ2-1; 14 bases line up with TRBD2. Germline-derived CDR1 and CDR2 are LGHNT and FRNRAP. The CDR3 runs 16 residues. The V and J ends lost 6 bases and 10 bases, in that order; junction bases with no gene match: 11. CDR3 nucleotide sequence: TGTGCTAGTGGGCGACCGGGACTAGCGGGAGTGGTGGAGCAGTTCTTC. Its protein is CASGRPGLAGVVEQFF.

V and J are TRBV5-6 and TRBJ1-5; D is unresolved. The CDR3 extends over 16 amino acids. V gave up 0 bases and J gave up 0 bases, with 10 bases separating them. Germline CDR1 is SGHDT and CDR2 is YYEEEE. The CDR3 region has the DNA TGTGCCAGCAGCTTGGCCGGCACCTATAGCAATCAGCCCCAGCATTTT. Translating it yields CASSLAGTYSNQPQHF.

This chain links TRBV6-5 with TRBJ2-7; D unclear. V lost 8 bases, J lost 5 bases, and 10 bases lay in between. There are 11 residues in the CDR3. Germline lookup yields CDR1 MNHEY and CDR2 SVGAGI. The CDR3 loop is CASRRFDEQYF. The CDR3 DNA reads TGTGCCAGCCGCAGGTTCGACGAGCAGTACTTC.

The chain employs TRBV28 and TRBJ2-2; D unclear. V lost 6 bases, J lost 4 bases, and 12 bases lay in between. Germline V lookup: CDR1 MDHEN, CDR2 SYDVKM. There are 14 residues in the CDR3. The CDR3 coding sequence is TGTGCCAGCAGGAGTGGGGATCGCACCGGGGAGCTGTTTTTT. It specifies CASRSGDRTGELFF. The whole variable domain, filled in from reference TRBV28 and TRBJ2-2, reads DVKVTQSSRYLVKRTGEKVFLECVQDMDHENMFWYRQDPGLGLRLIYFSYDVKMKEKGDIPEGYSVSREKKERFSLILESASTNQTSMYLCASRSGDRTGELFFGEGSRLTVL.

The chain links TRBV6-5 to TRBJ2-5, with D unresolved. Germline V gene data show CDR1 as MNHEY and CDR2 as SVGAGI. Trimming took 0 bases from V and 5 from J, leaving 7 bases between them. This CDR3 spans 13 amino acids. CDR3 DNA: TGTGCCAGCAGTTACTCGGAAGTGGAGACCCAGTACTTC. Translation: CASSYSEVETQYF.

The chain uses TRBV21-1 and TRBJ2-1; TRBD1 reflects the table's D call only, with no check against the DNA. TRBV21-1 is labeled a pseudogene. This CDR3 has 16 residues. CDR3 DNA sequence: TGTGCCAACAGATTTAAGGCCAGGGGAACCTACAATGAGCAGTTCTTC. Translating gives CANRFKARGTYNEQFF.

The V gene is TRBV11-2, the J gene TRBJ2-3; 16 nucleotides match TRBD2. This CDR3 is built from 18 residues. Trimming at V came to 7 bases and at J to 3 bases, leaving 10 bases not matched to a gene. CDR1 SGHAT and CDR2 FQNNGV come from the germline V gene. CDR3 coding DNA: TGTGCCAGCATCACCGGGACTAGCGGGGGGGCCGTTACAGATACGCAGTATTTT. Translated: CASITGTSGGAVTDTQYF.

This clone showed up just once. The rearrangement uses TRBV4-3 and TRBJ1-5; 7 bases align to TRBD1. This CDR3 contains 15 residues. The V and J ends lost 2 bases and 6 bases, in that order; junction bases with no gene match: 7. Germline V CDR1 and CDR2: LGHNA, YSLEER. CDR3 DNA sequence: TGCGCCAGCAGCCAACAGGGACAGCCCTTTCAGCCCCAGCATTTT. Amino acids: CASSQQGQPFQPQHF.

The chain carries TRBV10-1 and TRBJ2-1; maybe TRBD2 (5 bases). Between the trimmed V and J ends, which lost 3 bases and 9 bases, there was a span of 15 bases. This CDR3 comprises 14 residues. Germline-derived CDR1 and CDR2 are WNHNN and SYGVQD (reference sequence). The DNA for the CDR3 is TGCGCCAGCAGTGAAAGCCGGGGATCTGTTGAGCAGTTCTTC. It is translated as CASSESRGSVEQFF.

The CDR3 loop is CASSYPTIAGGPVYEQYF. CDR3 sequence (DNA): TGCGCCAGCAGCTACCCAACCATAGCGGGGGGGCCCGTCTACGAGCAGTACTTC. V usage is TRBV5-1 and J usage is TRBJ2-7; the match to TRBD2 covers 11 bases. Germline V gene sequence: CDR1 SGHRS, CDR2 YFSETQ. V was pared by 3 bases and J by 3 bases, with 14 bases of the junction left unmatched. The CDR3 covers 18 residues.

V and J are TRBV11-2 and TRBJ2-3; 10 bases match TRBD1. This CDR3 has 15 amino acids. Germline V gene data show CDR1 as SGHAT and CDR2 as FQNNGV. V was pared by 4 bases and J by 2 bases, with 3 bases of the junction left unmatched. The CDR3 coding sequence is TGTGCCAGCAGCTCCCGACAGGGGGCCACAGATACGCAGTATTTT. Protein product: CASSSRQGATDTQYF.

The chain has TRBV30 and TRBJ1-4; D is unclear. The germline CDR1 and CDR2 sequences are GTSNPN and SVGIG (reference sequence). V was shortened by 2 bases and J by 7 bases, with 11 bases between the two germline ends. The CDR3 contains 13 residues. The CDR3 DNA reads TGTGCCTGGAGTTTCGGAGGGTCTGAAAAACTGTTTTTT. Protein: CAWSFGGSEKLFF.

The count of this clone is one. The chain combines TRBV19 with TRBJ2-4, with D perhaps given as TRBD1 or TRBD2 (7 bases each). The CDR3 runs 14 residues. The germline V gene encodes CDR1 LNHDA and CDR2 SQIVND (reference sequence). Trimming shortened V by 7 bases and J by 4 bases, and 14 bases separated the two germline ends. CDR3 residues: CASTSQGGKNIQYF. CDR3 in DNA: TGTGCCAGTACCTCCCAGGGGGGGAAAAACATTCAGTACTTC.

The rearrangement uses TRBV28 and TRBJ2-6; no definite D call. V was clipped by 2 bases and J by 0 bases, with 5 bases between them. The CDR3 consists of 15 residues. CDR1 is MDHEN and CDR2 is SYDVKM in the germline V gene. This CDR3 reads CASSLSSSGANVLTF. The CDR3 DNA is TGTGCCAGCAGTTTAAGTAGCTCTGGGGCCAACGTCCTGACTTTC.

The chain uses TRBV27 and TRBJ2-4; TRBD2 might be the D (6 bases). The CDR3 loop spans 15 amino acids. With 2 bases removed from V and 9 bases from J, the gap between germline ends came to 17 bases. Looked up from germline, CDR1 is MNHEY and CDR2 is SMNVEV (reference sequence). The CDR3 loop reads CASSLADGGVGIQYF. The CDR3 nucleotides are TGTGCCAGCAGTTTAGCGGACGGCGGGGTCGGCATTCAGTACTTC.

The chain combines TRBV6-5 with TRBJ2-5, with a weak D call TRBD1 (6 bases). Germline lookup yields CDR1 MNHEY and CDR2 SVGAGI. The CDR3 extends over 15 amino acids. The ends were cut back, 3 bases at V and 11 bases at J, with 22 bases in the middle. The CDR3 region has the DNA TGTGCCAGCAGTTATGACCCAGGGGTAGTTGGAGAGCAGTACTTC. It codes for CASSYDPGVVGEQYF.

This rearrangement joins TRBV6-6 to TRBJ1-1; tentative D call: TRBD1 (5 bases). Germline V gene lookup returns CDR1 MNHNY and CDR2 SVGAGI (reference sequence). Trimming stripped 5 bases from V and 1 base from J, with 11 bases between. CDR3 length equals 14 residues. CDR3 nucleotides: TGTGCCAGCAGTGACCGACAGTCGAACACTGAAGCTTTCTTT. This codes for CASSDRQSNTEAFF.

The V call is TRBV5-1, the J call TRBJ2-2; TRBD1 might be the D (6 bases). CDR1 and CDR2 from the germline V gene are SGHRS and YFSETQ. The CDR3 contains 16 residues. The ends were cut back, 0 bases at V and 4 bases at J, with 13 bases in the middle. CDR3 region: CASSLAHRAPTGELFF. CDR3 bases: TGCGCCAGCAGCTTGGCCCACAGGGCGCCCACCGGGGAGCTGTTTTTT.

A single count supports this clone. The rearrangement links TRBV7-2 to TRBJ1-3; TRBD1 agrees at 7 bases. The trim removed 7 bases at V and 0 bases at J, leaving 6 bases unmatched. In germline, CDR1 is SGHTA, CDR2 FQGNSA. The CDR3 consists of 15 residues. CDR3 protein: CASTSGGGSGNTIYF. CDR3 DNA: TGTGCCAGCACCTCAGGGGGGGGCTCTGGAAACACCATATATTTT.

The chain couples TRBV5-1 to TRBJ2-3; 8 nucleotides match TRBD1. The CDR3 is 15 residues long. Trimming cost V 4 bases and J 8 bases; bases outside gene matches: 12. Germline CDR1 is SGHRS and CDR2 is YFSETQ. The CDR3 DNA is TGCGCCAGCAGCGGCCGGGACAGGTATCCGGGTACGCAGTATTTT. Translation: CASSGRDRYPGTQYF.

This clone was picked up a small number of times. V gene TRBV28 combines with J gene TRBJ1-5; 7 positions match TRBD1. The length of the CDR3 is 15 residues. Germline CDR1 and CDR2: MDHEN and SYDVKM. The junction had 4 bases not matched to a gene; V was cut back by 3 bases and J by 2 bases. The CDR3 reads CASSFVQGGNQPQHF. CDR3 bases: TGTGCCAGCAGTTTTGTGCAGGGGGGCAATCAGCCCCAGCATTTT.

The CDR3 region has the DNA TGTGCCAGCGGTGCCCTCGGGACCCCGAACACTGAAGCTTTCTTT. The encoded protein is CASGALGTPNTEAFF. The chain carries TRBV6-1 and TRBJ1-1; D might be TRBD1 (5 bases). Trimming left V 8 bases short and J 1 base short, with 17 bases between. The CDR3 is made up of 15 amino acids. Germline V lookup: CDR1 MNHNS, CDR2 SASEGT.

Only one count was recorded for this clone. In DNA, the CDR3 is TGTGCCAGTAGTAGTTGGGGCAGGGTAGAGACAGATACGCAGTATTTT. Translating gives CASSSWGRVETDTQYF. The chain recombines TRBV19 with TRBJ2-3, with D possibly being TRBD1 (5 bases). Germline CDR1 is LNHDA and CDR2 is SQIVND (reference sequence). The V gene lost 4 bases and the J gene lost 3 bases, with 17 bases spanning the gap. The CDR3 length is 16 residues.

The chain uses TRBV18 and TRBJ2-5; a possible D gene is TRBD2 (7 bases). The CDR3 runs 16 residues. Germline CDR1 and CDR2: KGHSH and LQKENI. With 3 bases removed from V and 5 bases from J, the gap between germline ends came to 19 bases. CDR3 nucleotides: TGTGCCAGCTCACCGTCTAAGGGGGGGCCTTATGAGACCCAGTACTTC. Translating gives CASSPSKGGPYETQYF.

V and J are TRBV28 and TRBJ1-6; no reliable D call. The length of the CDR3 is 12 residues. With 2 bases removed from V and 6 bases from J, the gap between germline ends came to 2 bases. Germline CDR1 and CDR2: MDHEN and SYDVKM. CDR3 region: CASSLVNSPLHF. In DNA form, the CDR3 reads TGTGCCAGCAGTTTAGTTAATTCACCCCTCCACTTT.

This clone was detected once. This rearrangement joins TRBV18 to TRBJ1-5, with 11 bases that match TRBD1. The CDR3 is 20 residues long. With 5 bases clipped from V and 6 bases from J, the junction kept 21 bases outside the gene matches. Germline lookup yields CDR1 KGHSH and CDR2 LQKENI. CDR3 nucleotide sequence: TGTGCCAGCTCATCCACTTATTCCGGGACAGGGGGGCTCTCTGGTCAGCCCCAGCATTTT. It translates to CASSSTYSGTGGLSGQPQHF.

This chain links TRBV11-2 with TRBJ2-7; weak D call: TRBD2 (5 bases). CDR3 length: 14 residues. Germline-derived CDR1 and CDR2 are SGHAT and FQNNGV. V was clipped by 5 bases and J by 2 bases, with 13 bases between them. Written as DNA, the CDR3 is TGTGCCAGCAGCCTCTGGGAGCGGCCCTACGAGCAGTACTTC. It translates to CASSLWERPYEQYF.

CDR3 protein: CASSLNGGRVETQYF. The CDR3, as DNA: TGTGCCAGCAGCTTAAATGGGGGGAGGGTGGAGACCCAGTACTTC. The chain uses TRBV7-3 and TRBJ2-5, with 7 bases fitting TRBD2. The V gene's germline CDR1 is SGHTA and CDR2 FQGTGA. V was pared by 1 base and J by 5 bases, with 7 bases of the junction left unmatched. The CDR3 totals 15 residues.

DNA of the CDR3: TGTGCCAGCAGTGCCCCGGTGGGTTGGGACACTGAAGCTTTCTTT. Residues: CASSAPVGWDTEAFF. The chain recombines TRBV6-1 with TRBJ1-1, with no clear D. Germline CDR1 is MNHNS and CDR2 is SASEGT. Trimming removed 4 bases from V and 3 bases from J, with 15 bases in between. The CDR3 is made up of 15 amino acids.

The chain couples TRBV28 to TRBJ2-7; TRBD2 matches at 9 bases. V gave up 8 bases and J gave up 7 bases; unmatched junction bases: 9. The length of the CDR3 is 13 residues. Looked up from germline, CDR1 is MDHEN and CDR2 is SYDVKM. The CDR3 protein is CASLLAGVGEQYF. DNA for the CDR3: TGTGCCAGCCTTTTAGCGGGAGTCGGGGAGCAGTACTTC.

The chain recombines TRBV7-9 with TRBJ2-5; the match to TRBD2 covers 7 bases. The length of the CDR3 is 16 residues. J was trimmed by 4 bases and V by 2 bases; bases with no gene match: 10. CDR1 and CDR2 from the germline V gene are SEHNR and FQNEAQ (reference sequence). The CDR3 region has the DNA TGTGCCAGCAGCTTAACCCCCAGGAGGGAGGGAGAGACCCAGTACTTC. It yields the protein CASSLTPRREGETQYF.

This chain joins TRBV27 and TRBJ1-1; D is unresolved. V was trimmed by 2 bases and J by 4 bases, leaving 11 bases between them. Germline assignment: CDR1 MNHEY and CDR2 SMNVEV (reference sequence). The length of the CDR3 is 14 residues. CDR3 sequence reads: CASSLKGSITEAFF. Written as DNA, the CDR3 is TGTGCCAGCAGTTTAAAGGGTAGCATCACTGAAGCTTTCTTT.